Described below is a single TCR beta chain sequence and its context. The data derive from a study of CD8+CD57+ T cells in acquired aplastic anemia. The CDR3 consists of 14 residues. Germline CDR1 and CDR2: DFQATT and SNEGSKA (reference sequence). V shed 4 bases, J shed 0 bases, and the junction held 6 bases outside the gene matches. The authors sequenced patients whose flow cytometry had shown CD8+CD57+ cell expansion. Using genomic DNA as the template, TCR beta VDJ and CDR3 profiling was carried out. MiXCR, run by TCRdb on the reads, gives a single entry per CDR3 protein. This sample has some 150,000 distinct CDR3 sequences; 47% occur once, and the top ten carry about 1.2%.

Sequences were obtained from sorted CD4+, CD8+, or CD8+CD57+ T cells (not recorded which) from PBMCs. The chain carries TRBV20-1 and TRBJ2-7, with 7 bases matching TRBD1. This TCR was recovered from a human donor with aplastic anemia. The CDR3 reads CSATSRDSSYEQYF. In nucleotides, the CDR3 is TGCAGTGCTACATCCCGGGACAGCTCCTACGAGCAGTACTTC.